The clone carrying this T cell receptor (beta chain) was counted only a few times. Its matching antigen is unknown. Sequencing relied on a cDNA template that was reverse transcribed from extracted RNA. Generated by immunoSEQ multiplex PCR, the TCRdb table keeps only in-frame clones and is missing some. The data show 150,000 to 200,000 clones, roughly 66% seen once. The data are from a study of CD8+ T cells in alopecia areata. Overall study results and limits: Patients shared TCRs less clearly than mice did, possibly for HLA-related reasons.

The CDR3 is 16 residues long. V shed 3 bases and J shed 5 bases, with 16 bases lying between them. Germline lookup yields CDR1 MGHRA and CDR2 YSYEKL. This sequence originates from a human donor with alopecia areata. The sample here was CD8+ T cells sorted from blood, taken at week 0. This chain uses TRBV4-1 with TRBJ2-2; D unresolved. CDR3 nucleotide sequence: TGCGCCAGCAGCCATGGGGTAATCGTGGTTACCGGGGAGCTGTTTTTT. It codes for CASSHGVIVVTGELFF.